Below are 31 T cell receptor beta chains sequenced from a single sample in a study of CD8+ T cells in alopecia areata. RNA extraction was followed by reverse transcription into cDNA, which acted as the sequencing template. Libraries were prepared by immunoSEQ multiplex PCR; TCRdb keeps only in-frame clonotypes and omits some of them. The sample lists around 50,000 clones; around 97% were seen once. The specimen comprised CD8+ T cells sorted from blood, sampled at week 0. Receptors were obtained from a human donor with alopecia areata.

The V gene is TRBV29-1, the J gene TRBJ2-3; the match to TRBD2 covers 9 bases. This CDR3 contains 14 residues. CDR1 and CDR2 from the germline V gene are SQVTM and ANQGSEA. V dropped 4 bases and J dropped 3; count of bases not matched to a gene: 5. In DNA form, the CDR3 reads TGCAGCGTTGGGGTAGCGGGGGAGACAGATACGCAGTATTTT. It specifies CSVGVAGETDTQYF.

This chain uses TRBV18 with TRBJ1-1; a possible D gene is TRBD1 (5 bases). This CDR3 region has 13 residues. CDR1 and CDR2 from the germline V gene are KGHSH and LQKENI. The CDR3 loop reads CEARAAMNTEAFF. CDR3 DNA sequence: TGTGAAGCCAGGGCAGCCATGAACACTGAAGCTTTCTTT.

The chain links TRBV10-3 to TRBJ2-7; 7 bases are a match to TRBD1. This CDR3 spans 13 amino acids. The ends lost 7 bases at V and 5 bases at J; junction bases unmatched: 8. Germline V CDR1 and CDR2: ENHRY, SYGVKD. Here the CDR3 reads CAITDDRDDEQYF. Written as DNA, the CDR3 is TGTGCCATCACCGATGACAGGGATGACGAGCAGTACTTC.

The CDR3 region is CASGSASGARSDTQYF. For the CDR3, the DNA is TGTGCTAGTGGGTCCGCTAGCGGTGCTCGGTCAGATACGCAGTATTTT. The chain employs TRBV12-5 and TRBJ2-3; 7 positions match TRBD2. The CDR3 has 16 amino acids. Germline CDR1 LGHNT, CDR2 FRNRAP. V trimming: 6 bases; J trimming: 4 bases; junction bases outside the gene matches: 13.

The chain uses TRBV5-4 and TRBJ2-7, with D hard to call. Trimming took off 4 bases at V and 5 bases at J, with 13 bases between the two ends. Per germline, CDR1 SGHNT and CDR2 YYREEE (reference sequence). The CDR3 extends over 13 amino acids. The CDR3 region has the DNA TGTGCCAGCAGCCCGGCCCCTGGGGACGAGCAGTACTTC. Translated: CASSPAPGDEQYF.

The rearrangement links TRBV6-5 to TRBJ2-1; 10 nucleotides match TRBD1. Per the germline V gene, CDR1 is MNHEY and CDR2 is SVGAGI. V was clipped by 4 bases and J by 7 bases; unmatched bases: 7. The CDR3 length is 15 residues. CDR3 loop: CASSSTGGGGNEQFF. The CDR3 DNA is TGTGCCAGCAGTTCGACAGGGGGCGGTGGGAATGAGCAGTTCTTC.

The chain recombines TRBV4-3 with TRBJ2-7, with TRBD2 matching over 7 bases. This CDR3 spans 15 amino acids. V dropped 0 bases and J dropped 4; count of bases not matched to a gene: 6. Germline V gene sequence: CDR1 LGHNA, CDR2 YSLEER. CDR3 bases: TGCGCCAGCAGCCAAGATTGGGGGGGATTGTACGAGCAGTACTTC. Protein product: CASSQDWGGLYEQYF.

Only one count was recorded for this clone. The chain joins TRBV19 to TRBJ1-5, with TRBD1 matching over 7 bases. Trimming at V came to 8 bases and at J to 2 bases, leaving 3 bases not matched to a gene. This CDR3 contains 13 residues. CDR1 and CDR2 (germline): LNHDA, SQIVND (reference sequence). The DNA for the CDR3 is TGTGCCAGTCATGACAGGGGCAATCAGCCCCAGCATTTT. This encodes CASHDRGNQPQHF.

The gene calls are TRBV4-1 and TRBJ2-7, with a weak D call TRBD2 (5 bases). The CDR3 has 18 amino acids. The V end was cut by 1 base, the J end by 7 bases, with 26 bases between. CDR1 MGHRA and CDR2 YSYEKL come from the germline V gene. The CDR3, as DNA: TGCGCCAGCAGCCAAGGTTCGAGAGCTAGTGGTTCTACTAGTGAGCAGTACTTC. It codes for CASSQGSRASGSTSEQYF.

This clone was found once. The chain combines TRBV5-6 with TRBJ2-3; TRBD2 aligns across 10 bases. V lost 0 bases, J lost 5 bases, and 9 bases stayed unmatched. This CDR3 has 17 amino acids. The germline CDR1 and CDR2 sequences are SGHDT and YYEEEE. CDR3 nucleotide sequence: TGTGCCAGCAGCTTGGATCCGAGCGGGGGGGTAAGAGATACGCAGTATTTT. This translates into CASSLDPSGGVRDTQYF.

The chain recombines TRBV6-4 with TRBJ2-5; 8 bases align to TRBD1. Germline V gene lookup returns CDR1 MRHNA and CDR2 SNTAGT. The CDR3 totals 14 residues. V lost 8 bases, J lost 1 base, and 6 bases stayed unmatched. DNA for the CDR3: TGTGCCAGCCTGGGACAGGCGCCCCAAGAGACCCAGTACTTC. It specifies CASLGQAPQETQYF.

Here the CDR3 reads CASSLGLSVYTEAFF. CDR3 DNA: TGTGCCAGCAGCTTGGGTCTGTCAGTCTACACTGAAGCTTTCTTT. The chain recombines TRBV5-6 with TRBJ1-1; D unresolved. The germline V and J ends were trimmed by 0 bases and 3 bases, with 12 bases remaining between them. The germline CDR1 and CDR2 sequences are SGHDT and YYEEEE. This CDR3 spans 15 amino acids.

The chain links TRBV2 to TRBJ2-2, with D uncertain. The germline V gene encodes CDR1 SNHLY and CDR2 FYNNEI. The CDR3 length is 12 residues. The V gene lost 6 bases and the J gene lost 6 bases, with 8 bases spanning the gap. The CDR3 DNA follows: TGTGCCAGCAGCTACCGGGCCGGGGAGCTGTTTTTT. It specifies CASSYRAGELFF.

This chain links TRBV29-1 with TRBJ2-7, with 10 positions matching TRBD1. The germline CDR1 and CDR2 sequences are SQVTM and ANQGSEA. V dropped 8 bases and J dropped 6; count of bases not matched to a gene: 10. The CDR3 is 13 amino acids. The CDR3 protein is CSIPRQGASEQYF. The CDR3 region has the DNA TGCAGCATCCCCAGACAGGGGGCCTCCGAGCAGTACTTC.

The gene calls are TRBV6-6 and TRBJ2-7, with 8 bases matching TRBD2. The CDR3 totals 15 residues. CDR1 MNHNY and CDR2 SVGAGI come from the germline V gene (reference sequence). The junction had 7 bases not matched to a gene; V was cut back by 4 bases and J by 2 bases. Here the CDR3 DNA reads TGTGCCAGCAGTTCAGTTTCGGGGGGGGCCTACGAGCAGTACTTC. This encodes CASSSVSGGAYEQYF.

This chain links TRBV5-6 with TRBJ2-2; D unresolved. This CDR3 is built from 17 residues. Germline values: CDR1 SGHDT, CDR2 YYEEEE. Trimming took off 1 base at V and 1 base at J, with 14 bases between the two ends. Here the CDR3 DNA reads TGTGCCAGCAGCTTGATTAGAGGACGGTGGAACACCGGGGAGCTGTTTTTT. Residues: CASSLIRGRWNTGELFF.

A remark on this clone: A junction boundary mismatches the germline segment, possibly from a read error. The gene calls are TRBV7-2 and TRBJ2-7, with 11 bases identical to TRBD2. Germline V gene sequence: CDR1 SGHTA, CDR2 FQGNSA. The CDR3 runs to 16 residues. The CDR3 DNA is TGTGCCAGCAGCTTTAGCGGGGGGGCCATCTCCCACGAGCAGTACTTC. Amino acids: CASSFSGGAISHEQYF. Variable domain in full (rest from reference TRBV7-2 and TRBJ2-7): GAGVSQSPSNKVTEKGKDVELRCDPISGHTALYWYRQSLGQGLEFLIYFQGNSAPDKSGLPSDRFSAERTGGSVSTLTIQRTQQEDSAVYLCASSFSGGAISHEQYFGPGTRLTVT.

Here the CDR3 reads CASSKTGGETQYF. DNA of the CDR3: TGTGCCAGCAGCAAGACAGGAGGGGAGACCCAGTACTTC. J is TRBJ2-5 and V is TRBV11-3; D possibly matches TRBD1 or TRBD2 (6 bases each). Looked up from germline, CDR1 is SGHNT and CDR2 is YENEEA. Trimming cost V 5 bases and J 5 bases, with 12 bases left between them. There are 13 residues in the CDR3.

This clone showed up just once. V gene TRBV5-1 combines with J gene TRBJ1-1; no reliable D call. The V end lost 0 bases, the J end lost 2 bases, and 8 bases lay between the germline ends. This CDR3 region has 14 residues. CDR1 and CDR2 from the germline V gene are SGHRS and YFSETQ. CDR3 sequence: CASSLVGLNTEAFF. The CDR3 DNA reads TGCGCCAGCAGCTTGGTAGGGCTAAACACTGAAGCTTTCTTT.

With respect to this clone: Sequence at one end of the junction differs from germline and may be a read error. The gene calls are TRBV7-7 and TRBJ1-5; 12 nucleotides align to TRBD1. The germline CDR1 and CDR2 sequences are SSHAT and FNYEAQ (reference sequence). The CDR3 is made up of 17 amino acids. CDR3 nucleotides: TGTGCTAGCAGCTTGGGGACAGGGGGCTGTTGCAATCAGCCCCAGCATTTT. Its protein is CASSLGTGGCCNQPQHF. Variable domain in full (rest from reference TRBV7-7 and TRBJ1-5): GAGVSQSPRYKVTKRGQDVTLRCDPISSHATLYWYQQALGQGPEFLTYFNYEAQPDKSGLPSDRFSAERPEGSISTLTIQRTEQRDSAMYRCASSLGTGGCCNQPQHFGDGTRLSIL.

The rearrangement links TRBV4-2 to TRBJ2-3; possibly TRBD2 for D (5 bases). Germline V gene sequence: CDR1 LGHNA, CDR2 YNFKEQ. The ends were cut back, 4 bases at V and 0 bases at J, with 14 bases in the middle. The CDR3 sequence is 16 residues long. Here the CDR3 reads CASSPLGVKSTDTQYF. DNA of the CDR3: TGTGCCAGCAGCCCACTCGGGGTTAAGAGCACAGATACGCAGTATTTT.

The CDR3, as DNA: TGTGCCAGCCTCTTAGGGGGTGAAGCTTTCTTT. Protein product: CASLLGGEAFF. The V call is TRBV19, the J call TRBJ1-1, with TRBD1 as a possible D gene (6 bases). Trimming pared 9 bases from V and 7 bases from J, leaving 12 bases between. The germline gives CDR1 LNHDA, CDR2 SQIVND (reference sequence). The CDR3 runs 11 residues. Drawing the rest from reference TRBV19 and TRBJ1-1, the complete variable domain is DGGITQSPKYLFRKEGQNVTLSCEQNLNHDAMYWYRQDPGQGLRLIYYSQIVNDFQKGDIAEGYSVSREKKESFPLTVTSAQKNPTAFYLCASLLGGEAFFGQGTRLTVV.

This chain joins TRBV7-8 and TRBJ2-1; D uncertain. Trimming took 1 base from V and 0 from J, leaving 7 bases between them. This CDR3 contains 15 residues. The germline V gene has CDR1 SGHVS and CDR2 FQNEAQ. CDR3 bases: TGTGCCAGCAGCTTAGTCACGGGCTCCTACAATGAGCAGTTCTTC. It encodes CASSLVTGSYNEQFF.

The gene calls are TRBV2 and TRBJ2-5; possible D gene TRBD1, 6 bases. Between the trimmed V and J ends, which lost 1 base and 1 base, there was a span of 16 bases. Germline V gene sequence: CDR1 SNHLY, CDR2 FYNNEI. This CDR3 contains 17 residues. The CDR3 DNA sequence: TGTGCCAGCAGTGAAGGCGTGTTAGGGACATCCCAAGAGACCCAGTACTTC. Amino acid sequence: CASSEGVLGTSQETQYF.

The V gene is TRBV29-1, the J gene TRBJ1-2; D possibly corresponds to TRBD1 (6 bases). Trimming took 7 bases from V and 8 from J, leaving 20 bases between them. This CDR3 is 13 amino acids long. Germline CDR1 SQVTM, CDR2 ANQGSEA. CDR3 bases: TGCAGCGGTCGGGGGGCGATTCAAGAGGGCTACACCTTC. It codes for CSGRGAIQEGYTF.

The chain employs TRBV15 and TRBJ1-2; 8 nucleotides agree with TRBD1. V was pared by 0 bases and J by 6 bases, with 12 bases of the junction left unmatched. CDR1 LNHNV and CDR2 YYDKDF come from the germline V gene (reference sequence). CDR3 size: 17 residues. The CDR3 sequence: CATSRDQGAGGNNGYTF. The DNA for the CDR3 is TGTGCCACCAGCAGAGATCAGGGGGCAGGGGGTAATAATGGCTACACCTTC.

V and J are TRBV13 and TRBJ2-7, with TRBD1 identical over 7 bases. The CDR3 spans 15 residues. The ends lost 4 bases at V and 2 bases at J; junction bases unmatched: 8. The V gene's germline CDR1 is PRHDT and CDR2 FYEKMQ (reference sequence). CDR3 amino acids: CASSSPSQGAYEQYF. CDR3 nucleotide sequence: TGTGCCAGCAGCTCCCCGAGTCAGGGGGCCTACGAGCAGTACTTC.

V usage is TRBV5-1 and J usage is TRBJ1-1; the D is unclear. Germline CDR1 SGHRS, CDR2 YFSETQ. This CDR3 has 15 amino acids. Trimming took 0 bases from V and 1 from J, leaving 10 bases between them. The CDR3 loop is CASSLEVNPNTEAFF. Here the CDR3 DNA reads TGCGCCAGCAGCTTGGAAGTTAACCCGAACACTGAAGCTTTCTTT.

The chain employs TRBV5-1 and TRBJ2-1; 7 bases align to TRBD1. CDR1 is SGHRS, CDR2 YFSETQ, per germline. The V gene end was trimmed by 9 bases and the J gene end by 7 bases; junction bases not matched to a gene: 4. This CDR3 comprises 11 residues. The DNA of the CDR3 is TGCGCCATCAAACAGGGGAATGAGCAGTTCTTC. Its translation is CAIKQGNEQFF.

In its sample, this clone was seen once. The V gene is TRBV12-5, the J gene TRBJ2-2, with 9 bases identical to TRBD1. Germline V gene lookup returns CDR1 LGHNT and CDR2 FRNRAP. The CDR3 is 14 residues long. With V trimmed by 10 bases and J by 2 bases, 5 bases remained unmatched. CDR3 nucleotide sequence: TGTGCTATCGAGGACAGGGGTAACACCGGGGAGCTGTTTTTT. Encoded protein: CAIEDRGNTGELFF. Looking up the rest from reference TRBV12-5 and TRBJ2-2 gives the full variable domain: DARVTQTPRHKVTEMGQEVTMRCQPILGHNTVFWYRQTMMQGLELLAYFRNRAPLDDSGMPKDRFSAEMPDATLATLKIQPSEPRDSAVYFCAIEDRGNTGELFFGEGSRLTVL.

This chain links TRBV7-8 with TRBJ2-1; TRBD2 might be the D (6 bases). The V end lost 7 bases, the J end lost 9 bases, and 22 bases lay between the germline ends. The CDR3 spans 15 residues. Per the germline V gene, CDR1 is SGHVS and CDR2 is FQNEAQ. The CDR3 DNA is TGTGCCAGCACCTATTCTGGGGGACTCGCAACTGAGCAGTTCTTC. It codes for CASTYSGGLATEQFF.